This entry lists 27 T cell receptor beta chains sequenced from one sample in a study of blood T cell repertoires in COVID-19. Some clones are missing from TCRdb's copy, which holds only in-frame ones; the method was immunoSEQ multiplex PCR. The top ten hold roughly 15% of the sample, which has 200,000 to 250,000 clones, nearly 90% seen once. The material sequenced was PBMCs or T cells enriched from blood (not recorded which). Every receptor here comes from a young man who had been exposed to COVID-19.

The chain links TRBV5-1 to TRBJ2-5; TRBD2 matches at 7 bases. Germline assignment: CDR1 SGHRS and CDR2 YFSETQ. The ends lost 2 bases at V and 7 bases at J; junction bases unmatched: 8. CDR3 length: 14 residues. The DNA for the CDR3 is TGCGCCAGCAGCTTAGCGGGGTTTGAGGGGACCCAGTACTTC. Translation gives CASSLAGFEGTQYF.

The rearrangement uses TRBV14 and TRBJ2-3; weak D call: TRBD2 (5 bases). This CDR3 is 15 amino acids long. The V end lost 1 base, the J end lost 0 bases, and 8 bases lay between the germline ends. Per germline, CDR1 SGHDN and CDR2 FVKESK. CDR3 nucleotide sequence: TGTGCCAGCAGCCAAGTGCCGGGGAGCACAGATACGCAGTATTTT. It codes for CASSQVPGSTDTQYF. Full variable domain (outside the CDR3, taken from reference TRBV14 and TRBJ2-3): EAGVTQFPSHSVIEKGQTVTLRCDPISGHDNLYWYRRVMGKEIKFLLHFVKESKQDESGMPNNRFLAERTGGTYSTLKVQPAELEDSGVYFCASSQVPGSTDTQYFGPGTRLTVL.

The CDR3 spells CASSIDLTGQETQYF. DNA of the CDR3: TGTGCCAGTAGTATAGATCTGACAGGACAAGAGACCCAGTACTTC. This chain connects TRBV19 to TRBJ2-5; D might be TRBD1 (6 bases). CDR1 LNHDA and CDR2 SQIVND come from the germline V gene (reference sequence). Trimming stripped 0 bases from V and 2 bases from J, with 10 bases between. CDR3 size: 15 residues.

This chain links TRBV7-9 with TRBJ1-4; 7 bases fit TRBD1. V dropped 5 bases and J dropped 4; count of bases not matched to a gene: 4. The CDR3 has 14 amino acids. In germline, CDR1 is SEHNR, CDR2 FQNEAQ (reference sequence). This CDR3 reads CASSPGTVNEKLFF. As DNA, the CDR3 is TGTGCCAGCAGCCCCGGGACAGTTAATGAAAAACTGTTTTTT.

This clone showed up just once. The chain couples TRBV18 to TRBJ1-3; possibly TRBD1 for D (6 bases). CDR1 and CDR2 (germline): KGHSH, LQKENI. V was clipped by 0 bases and J by 1 base, with 7 bases between them. The CDR3 has 15 residues. This CDR3 reads CASSPPGGSGNTIYF. CDR3 DNA: TGTGCCAGCTCACCACCAGGGGGTTCTGGAAACACCATATATTTT.

The chain has TRBV7-8 and TRBJ1-6; D call uncertain. The CDR3 totals 14 residues. Germline V gene sequence: CDR1 SGHVS, CDR2 FQNEAQ. V lost 1 base and J lost 7, with 8 bases in between. CDR3 sequence (DNA): TGTGCCAGCAGCTTAGGGGCCAAAAATTCACCCCTCCACTTT. Translation: CASSLGAKNSPLHF.

The DNA of the CDR3 is TGTGCCAGCACAAGCACAGATACGCAGTATTTT. It encodes CASTSTDTQYF. The J gene is TRBJ2-3, the V gene TRBV6-6; unclear D gene. In germline, CDR1 is MNHNY, CDR2 SVGAGI (reference sequence). Trimming took off 7 bases at V and 0 bases at J, with 2 bases between the two ends. The CDR3 is 11 amino acids.

This clone came up once. The J gene is TRBJ1-4, the V gene TRBV7-2; tentative D call: TRBD1 (6 bases). Looked up from germline, CDR1 is SGHTA and CDR2 is FQGNSA. The CDR3 is 14 amino acids. Trimming took 2 bases from V and 8 from J, leaving 12 bases between them. This CDR3 reads CASSLLGGREKLFF. CDR3 bases: TGTGCCAGCAGCTTACTTGGGGGCCGGGAAAAACTGTTTTTT. The full variable domain, its missing parts supplied by reference TRBV7-2 and TRBJ1-4, is GAGVSQSPSNKVTEKGKDVELRCDPISGHTALYWYRQSLGQGLEFLIYFQGNSAPDKSGLPSDRFSAERTGGSVSTLTIQRTQQEDSAVYLCASSLLGGREKLFFGSGTQLSVL.

The chain employs TRBV6-5 and TRBJ1-1; D not certain. Trimming left V 0 bases short and J 0 bases short, with 11 bases between. CDR1 is MNHEY and CDR2 is SVGAGI in the germline V gene. The CDR3 spans 16 residues. CDR3: CASSYSQLVMNTEAFF. The CDR3 coding sequence is TGTGCCAGCAGTTACTCGCAACTTGTCATGAACACTGAAGCTTTCTTT.

This sequence joins TRBV2 and TRBJ2-2, with TRBD2 matching over 8 bases. Germline assignment: CDR1 SNHLY and CDR2 FYNNEI. The V and J ends lost 3 bases and 2 bases, in that order; junction bases with no gene match: 2. This CDR3 has 15 amino acids. CDR3 nucleotide sequence: TGTGCCAGCAGTGACACTAGCGGTAACACCGGGGAGCTGTTTTTT. It codes for CASSDTSGNTGELFF.

This chain joins TRBV6-1 and TRBJ1-1; D gene ambiguous. Germline lookup yields CDR1 MNHNS and CDR2 SASEGT. The CDR3 covers 14 residues. V was clipped by 1 base and J by 4 bases, with 10 bases between them. The CDR3 is CASSEEGRRTEAFF. DNA of the CDR3: TGTGCCAGCAGTGAAGAAGGGAGGCGCACTGAAGCTTTCTTT.

This chain connects TRBV5-6 to TRBJ2-1; 12 bases map to TRBD2. This CDR3 has 16 residues. The V and J ends lost 3 bases and 5 bases, in that order; junction bases with no gene match: 6. From germline, CDR1 is SGHDT and CDR2 YYEEEE. CDR3 in amino acids: CASSSYTSGRNNEQFF. In DNA, the CDR3 is TGTGCCAGCAGCTCTTATACTAGCGGGAGGAACAATGAGCAGTTCTTC.

The chain uses TRBV7-6 and TRBJ2-3; 13 bases fit TRBD2. The V gene's germline CDR1 is SGHVS and CDR2 FNYEAQ. V shed 5 bases, J shed 2 bases, and the junction held 7 bases outside the gene matches. The CDR3 covers 17 residues. The CDR3 nucleotides are TGTGCCAGCAGCGAAGAGGGACTAGCGGGGATCACAGATACGCAGTATTTT. Translation gives CASSEEGLAGITDTQYF.

This clone was picked up one time. The chain joins TRBV27 to TRBJ1-1, with 7 positions matching TRBD1. After removal of 6 bases from V and 4 bases from J, the junction contained 11 bases not matched to a gene. Germline CDR1 and CDR2: MNHEY and SMNVEV (reference sequence). The CDR3 length is 15 residues. The chain's CDR3 is CASRQPTGSSTEAFF. CDR3 bases: TGTGCCAGCAGACAGCCGACAGGGTCAAGCACTGAAGCTTTCTTT.

The rearrangement uses TRBV10-3 and TRBJ1-6; TRBD1 matches at 7 bases. This CDR3 spans 16 amino acids. In germline, CDR1 is ENHRY, CDR2 SYGVKD. V was clipped by 4 bases and J by 5 bases; unmatched bases: 8. For the CDR3, the DNA is TGTGCCATCAGTGTCGCACAGGGGCGGAATAATTCACCCCTCCACTTT. Its protein product is CAISVAQGRNNSPLHF.

This chain uses TRBV4-2 with TRBJ1-1, with 8 bases that match TRBD1. The CDR3 consists of 17 residues. V shed 0 bases, J shed 8 bases, and the junction held 14 bases outside the gene matches. CDR1 is LGHNA, CDR2 YNFKEQ, per germline. This CDR3 reads CASSQDTDRDSPIEAFF. The CDR3 nucleotides are TGTGCCAGCAGCCAAGATACGGACAGGGACAGTCCCATAGAAGCTTTCTTT.

This sequence joins TRBV2 and TRBJ2-2; the D gene is possibly TRBD2 (6 bases). Looked up from germline, CDR1 is SNHLY and CDR2 is FYNNEI. V lost 9 bases and J lost 0, with 14 bases in between. The CDR3 contains 15 residues. CDR3 sequence reads: CASSGLSANTGELFF. As DNA, the CDR3 is TGTGCCAGTAGCGGTCTTTCCGCGAACACCGGGGAGCTGTTTTTT.

The J gene is TRBJ1-4, the V gene TRBV2, with 7 positions matching TRBD1. The CDR3 runs to 15 residues. Germline V gene sequence: CDR1 SNHLY, CDR2 FYNNEI. V trimming: 4 bases; J trimming: 8 bases; junction bases outside the gene matches: 10. CDR3 sequence (DNA): TGTGCCAGCAGTGTTGGCAGGGGGTGGACGGAAAAACTGTTTTTT. Translation: CASSVGRGWTEKLFF.

This chain joins TRBV15 and TRBJ2-2; weak D call: TRBD1 (6 bases). Germline V gene data show CDR1 as LNHNV and CDR2 as YYDKDF (reference sequence). V was cut by 2 bases and J by 3 bases, with 13 bases left in between. The CDR3 covers 16 residues. The CDR3 coding sequence is TGTGCCACCAGCAGAACCGACAGGAAATACACCGGGGAGCTGTTTTTT. It codes for CATSRTDRKYTGELFF.

This rearrangement joins TRBV6-5 to TRBJ1-6; 8 positions agree with TRBD1. V shed 6 bases and J 8 bases; nucleotides not matched to a gene: 6. The CDR3 is 14 residues long. Germline CDR1 reads MNHEY; CDR2 reads SVGAGI. CDR3 nucleotides: TGTGCCAGCAGCCGACAGGGGTTTGATTCACCCCTCCACTTT. Translating gives CASSRQGFDSPLHF.

The rearrangement links TRBV2 to TRBJ2-2, with 7 bases lining up with TRBD2. Trimming at V came to 4 bases and at J to 5 bases, leaving 7 bases not matched to a gene. CDR3 length: 15 amino acids. Germline values: CDR1 SNHLY, CDR2 FYNNEI. The CDR3 DNA reads TGTGCCAGCAGTGTGGAGCGGGGCGAAACCGGGGAGCTGTTTTTT. Translating it yields CASSVERGETGELFF.

The chain joins TRBV4-3 to TRBJ2-7; 8 nucleotides match TRBD2. The CDR3 extends over 15 amino acids. V was pared by 0 bases and J by 2 bases, with 3 bases of the junction left unmatched. Germline V gene sequence: CDR1 LGHNA, CDR2 YSLEER. The CDR3 sequence is CASSQDRGLAYEQYF. Here the CDR3 DNA reads TGCGCCAGCAGCCAAGATCGGGGACTAGCCTACGAGCAGTACTTC.

The V gene is TRBV29-1, the J gene TRBJ2-7, with a tentative D call TRBD2 (6 bases). The CDR3 has 13 amino acids. With 4 bases removed from V and 5 bases from J, the gap between germline ends came to 15 bases. CDR1 and CDR2 from the germline V gene are SQVTM and ANQGSEA. CDR3 residues: CSVGETRAHEQYF. CDR3 nucleotide sequence: TGCAGCGTTGGGGAGACTAGGGCACACGAGCAGTACTTC.

The rearrangement links TRBV29-1 to TRBJ2-7, with D perhaps matching TRBD2 (5 bases). The CDR3 totals 13 residues. V lost 3 bases and J 2 bases, leaving 11 bases between the germline ends. Germline-derived CDR1 and CDR2 are SQVTM and ANQGSEA. The CDR3 reads CSVEEEETYEQYF. The CDR3, as DNA: TGCAGCGTTGAGGAGGAGGAAACCTACGAGCAGTACTTC.

The gene calls are TRBV6-5 and TRBJ1-2; TRBD1 might be the D (5 bases). Germline lookup yields CDR1 MNHEY and CDR2 SVGAGI. The CDR3 has 16 residues. V shed 0 bases and J shed 4 bases, with 15 bases lying between them. The DNA of the CDR3 is TGTGCCAGCAGTTACTCGACGCAGGGTATGGGCTATGGCTACACCTTC. This encodes CASSYSTQGMGYGYTF.

The V gene is TRBV9, the J gene TRBJ2-7, with 8 bases identical to TRBD2. Germline CDR1 is SGDLS and CDR2 is YYNGEE. J lost 3 bases, V lost 0 bases, and 11 bases had no gene match. CDR3 length: 17 amino acids. CDR3 protein: CASSVAGRGLGYYEQYF. CDR3 nucleotide sequence: TGTGCCAGCAGCGTAGCGGGGAGGGGACTAGGTTACTACGAGCAGTACTTC.

This clone was seen only a few times. The chain couples TRBV3-1 (or the pseudogene TRBV3-2) to TRBJ2-7; TRBD2 matches at 16 bases. The CDR3 length is 17 residues. Losses at the gene ends were 4 bases for V and 3 bases for J; bases not matched to a gene: 6. The germline gives CDR1 LGHDT, CDR2 YNNKEL (reference sequence). The chain's CDR3 is CASSPGTSGGVYYEQYF. The CDR3 DNA reads TGTGCCAGCAGCCCGGGGACTAGCGGGGGGGTCTACTACGAGCAGTACTTC.